These 2 T cell receptor beta chains came from one sample sequenced in a study of T cells after yellow fever vaccination. TCRdb recomputed calls from the 5' RACE reads with MiXCR, one row per CDR3 protein. The sample has 25,000 or so distinct CDR3 sequences; 4.5% are singletons. Sample: PBMCs, either bulk or a sorted T-cell subset (CD4+, CD8+, memory, or dextramer-sorted; not recorded which), taken on the day of the yellow fever booster vaccination. The receptor set was obtained from a man aged 18 to 29 who received the YFV17D yellow fever vaccine.

There are many counts of this clonotype. The J gene is TRBJ1-5, the V gene TRBV20-1, with 12 bases aligning to TRBD1. This CDR3 contains 13 residues. V was clipped by 5 bases and J by 5 bases; unmatched bases: 1. The germline gives CDR1 DFQATT, CDR2 SNEGSKA (reference sequence). CDR3 sequence (DNA): TGCAGTGCTGGGACAGGGGGCCATCAGCCCCAGCATTTT. It specifies CSAGTGGHQPQHF.

This clonotype was recorded many times. The chain carries TRBV11-2 and TRBJ2-5, with 8 bases fitting TRBD2. The CDR3 totals 17 residues. V lost 4 bases and J lost 5; bases outside the gene matches: 15. Germline-derived CDR1 and CDR2 are SGHAT and FQNNGV. The CDR3 loop reads CASSWGSAGERRETQYF. Here the CDR3 DNA reads TGTGCCAGCAGCTGGGGGTCAGCGGGGGAACGGCGGGAGACCCAGTACTTC. Full variable domain (outside the CDR3, taken from reference TRBV11-2 and TRBJ2-5): EAGVAQSPRYKIIEKRQSVAFWCNPISGHATLYWYQQILGQGPKLLIQFQNNGVVDDSQLPKDRFSAERLKGVDSTLKIQPAKLEDSAVYLCASSWGSAGERRETQYFGPGTRLLVL.